This is a list of T cell receptor beta chains from one sample in a study of cytomegalovirus exposure and HLA in healthy donors. Clones were read by immunoSEQ multiplex PCR, and TCRdb kept only the in-frame ones, dropping some. The profile shows roughly 200,000 clones, approximately 84% of them singletons. Material for sequencing was PBMCs. The receptors were sampled from a female donor in good health and CMV-seronegative. Both conserved end residues are part of each CDR3. D genes are given only for firm matches. Clone sizes are given selectively: once, few, many, or a class where the clone is expanded.

j_gene | d_gene | abundance | v_gene | CDR3aa | CDR3nt
TRBJ1-2 | . | . | TRBV7-8 | CASSLGETNYGYTF | TGTGCCAGCAGCTTAGGGGAGACTAACTATGGCTACACCTTC
TRBJ1-1 | . | . | TRBV19 | CASSLDRDTEAFF | TGTGCCAGTAGTTTGGACAGAGACACTGAAGCTTTCTTT
TRBJ2-7 | TRBD1 | . | TRBV28 | CASSNTGQGSYEQYF | TGTGCCAGCAGTAATACCGGACAGGGTTCCTACGAGCAGTACTTC
TRBJ2-7 | . | . | TRBV27 | CASSLSRGTYTYEQYF | TGTGCCAGCAGTTTATCAAGGGGGACCTACACCTACGAGCAGTACTTC
TRBJ2-7 | TRBD1 | . | TRBV6-6 | CASKDLDRETYEQYF | TGTGCCAGCAAAGACCTGGACAGGGAAACCTACGAGCAGTACTTC
TRBJ2-5 | TRBD2 | . | TRBV4-1 | CASSQPGLTQETQYF | TGCGCCAGCAGCCAACCGGGACTAACACAAGAGACCCAGTACTTC
TRBJ2-1 | TRBD1 | . | TRBV7-9 | CSSSRSDRGAYNEQFF | TGTTCCAGCAGCCGATCGGACAGGGGCGCTTACAATGAGCAGTTCTTC
TRBJ1-2 | . | . | TRBV19 | CASRNTNAFNYGYTF | TGTGCCAGTAGGAACACAAACGCCTTTAACTATGGCTACACCTTC
TRBJ2-5 | . | few | TRBV18 | CASSPVGGLKETQYF | TGTGCCAGCTCACCGGTGGGAGGATTAAAAGAGACCCAGTACTTC
TRBJ2-7 | TRBD2 | few | TRBV19 | CASSRRLAGSSYEQYF | TGTGCCAGTAGTAGACGACTAGCGGGGTCCTCCTACGAGCAGTACTTC
TRBJ1-1 | . | . | TRBV4-1 | CASSQDTTEAFF | TGCGCCAGCAGCCAGGACACCACTGAAGCTTTCTTT
TRBJ2-7 | . | . | TRBV21-1 | CASSKSLAGFTAEGVYEQYF | TGTGCCAGCAGCAAATCGCTAGCGGGGTTTACCGCTGAGGGGGTTTACGAGCAGTACTTC
TRBJ2-1 | TRBD2 | . | TRBV15 | CATSRDGPAAGGVEQFF | TGTGCCACCAGCAGAGATGGGCCCGCGGCGGGGGGCGTTGAGCAGTTCTTC
TRBJ2-1 | . | . | TRBV7-2 | CASSLVWALDEQFF | TGTGCCAGCAGCTTAGTTTGGGCTTTGGATGAGCAGTTCTTC
TRBJ1-3 | TRBD1 | once | TRBV6-5 | CASSSDREPGNTIYF | TGTGCCAGCAGTTCAGACAGGGAGCCTGGAAACACCATATATTTT
TRBJ2-3 | . | . | TRBV2 | CASSAQRDTQYF | TGTGCCAGCAGTGCGCAGAGGGATACGCAGTATTTT
TRBJ1-2 | . | . | TRBV19 | CASSSSGFYTF | TGTGCCAGTAGTTCTTCGGGGTTCTACACCTTC
TRBJ1-2 | TRBD1 | few | TRBV19 | CASISGQGKADYGYTF | TGTGCCAGTATCTCGGGACAGGGGAAAGCCGACTATGGCTACACCTTC
TRBJ1-1 | TRBD1 | few | TRBV18 | CASSPQPGQGPNTEAFF | TGTGCCAGCTCCCCGCAACCGGGACAGGGGCCGAACACTGAAGCTTTCTTT
TRBJ2-3 | TRBD2 | . | TRBV10-1 | CASSEVGGTQYF | TGCGCCAGCAGTGAAGTGGGGGGGACGCAGTATTTT
TRBJ2-2 | . | . | TRBV5-1 | CASSSFSDGELFF | TGCGCCAGCAGCTCCTTTTCAGACGGGGAGCTGTTTTTT
TRBJ2-1 | TRBD1 | few | TRBV4-3 | CASSQGVARTGNNEQFF | TGCGCCAGCAGCCAAGGGGTGGCTAGGACAGGGAACAATGAGCAGTTCTTC
TRBJ1-3 | . | . | TRBV5-5 | CASSLAGGQITFIGNTIYF | TGTGCCAGCAGCTTGGCCGGGGGGCAGATCACCTTCATTGGAAACACCATATATTTT
TRBJ2-7 | TRBD2 | . | TRBV7-2 | CASSLALSGSRYEQYF | TGTGCCAGCAGCTTAGCGCTAAGCGGGAGTAGGTACGAGCAGTACTTC
TRBJ1-6 | . | . | TRBV2 | CASSQPSGFDSPLHF | TGTGCCAGCAGTCAACCCTCAGGGTTCGATTCACCCCTCCACTTT
TRBJ2-1 | TRBD2 | . | TRBV25-1 | CASSDRLAKGRYNEQFF | TGTGCCAGCAGTGATCGACTAGCTAAAGGCCGATACAATGAGCAGTTCTTC
TRBJ1-5 | . | . | TRBV6-6 | CASSYSFRGNQPQHF | TGTGCCAGCAGTTACTCGTTTCGGGGGAATCAGCCCCAGCATTTT
TRBJ2-7 | TRBD2 | . | TRBV7-2 | CASSSGLGSYEQYF | TGTGCCAGCAGCTCCGGACTAGGCTCCTACGAGCAGTACTTC
TRBJ1-5 | . | . | TRBV7-2 | CASSLVTGYSNQPQHF | TGTGCCAGCAGCTTAGTAACGGGTTATAGCAATCAGCCCCAGCATTTT
TRBJ2-3 | . | . | TRBV5-1 | CASSPTRPGSTDTQYF | TGCGCCAGCAGCCCGACAAGGCCTGGTAGCACAGATACGCAGTATTTT
TRBJ2-5 | . | . | TRBV28 | CASSYFVQETQYF | TGTGCCAGCAGTTATTTCGTCCAAGAGACCCAGTACTTC
TRBJ1-1 | . | . | TRBV2 | CASIKQGYNTEAFF | TGTGCCAGCATCAAGCAGGGTTATAACACTGAAGCTTTCTTT
TRBJ2-5 | TRBD2 | . | TRBV9 | CASSVGLAGGETQYF | TGTGCCAGCAGCGTAGGACTAGCGGGGGGTGAGACCCAGTACTTC
TRBJ1-4 | TRBD1 | . | TRBV4-1 | CASSQDRGPGQGERLFF | TGCGCCAGCAGCCAAGATAGGGGCCCTGGACAGGGGGAAAGACTGTTTTTT
TRBJ1-1 | . | . | TRBV5-4 | CASSPQPGHRPYTEAFF | TGTGCCAGCAGCCCTCAGCCGGGACACCGGCCTTACACTGAAGCTTTCTTT
TRBJ2-5 | . | . | TRBV6-1 | CASSEVAALKTQYF | TGTGCCAGCAGTGAAGTGGCGGCGTTGAAGACCCAGTACTTC
TRBJ2-3 | TRBD2 | once | TRBV5-1 | CASTSGRLDTQYF | TGCGCCAGCACAAGCGGGAGGTTGGATACGCAGTATTTT
TRBJ1-2 | TRBD1 | . | TRBV5-4 | CASSLRGTGEYGYTF | TGTGCCAGCAGCTTGCGCGGGACAGGGGAATACGGCTACACCTTC
TRBJ1-1 | TRBD1 | . | TRBV28 | CASSSPGTGNEAFF | TGTGCCAGCAGTTCCCCCGGGACAGGGAATGAAGCTTTCTTT
TRBJ2-6 | TRBD1 | . | TRBV25-1 | CASRKGTGSGANVLTF | TGTGCCAGCAGGAAGGGGACAGGGTCTGGGGCCAACGTCCTGACTTTC
TRBJ2-2 | TRBD2 | once | TRBV5-4 | CASSPGGENTGELFF | TGTGCCAGCAGCCCCGGGGGGGAGAACACCGGGGAGCTGTTTTTT